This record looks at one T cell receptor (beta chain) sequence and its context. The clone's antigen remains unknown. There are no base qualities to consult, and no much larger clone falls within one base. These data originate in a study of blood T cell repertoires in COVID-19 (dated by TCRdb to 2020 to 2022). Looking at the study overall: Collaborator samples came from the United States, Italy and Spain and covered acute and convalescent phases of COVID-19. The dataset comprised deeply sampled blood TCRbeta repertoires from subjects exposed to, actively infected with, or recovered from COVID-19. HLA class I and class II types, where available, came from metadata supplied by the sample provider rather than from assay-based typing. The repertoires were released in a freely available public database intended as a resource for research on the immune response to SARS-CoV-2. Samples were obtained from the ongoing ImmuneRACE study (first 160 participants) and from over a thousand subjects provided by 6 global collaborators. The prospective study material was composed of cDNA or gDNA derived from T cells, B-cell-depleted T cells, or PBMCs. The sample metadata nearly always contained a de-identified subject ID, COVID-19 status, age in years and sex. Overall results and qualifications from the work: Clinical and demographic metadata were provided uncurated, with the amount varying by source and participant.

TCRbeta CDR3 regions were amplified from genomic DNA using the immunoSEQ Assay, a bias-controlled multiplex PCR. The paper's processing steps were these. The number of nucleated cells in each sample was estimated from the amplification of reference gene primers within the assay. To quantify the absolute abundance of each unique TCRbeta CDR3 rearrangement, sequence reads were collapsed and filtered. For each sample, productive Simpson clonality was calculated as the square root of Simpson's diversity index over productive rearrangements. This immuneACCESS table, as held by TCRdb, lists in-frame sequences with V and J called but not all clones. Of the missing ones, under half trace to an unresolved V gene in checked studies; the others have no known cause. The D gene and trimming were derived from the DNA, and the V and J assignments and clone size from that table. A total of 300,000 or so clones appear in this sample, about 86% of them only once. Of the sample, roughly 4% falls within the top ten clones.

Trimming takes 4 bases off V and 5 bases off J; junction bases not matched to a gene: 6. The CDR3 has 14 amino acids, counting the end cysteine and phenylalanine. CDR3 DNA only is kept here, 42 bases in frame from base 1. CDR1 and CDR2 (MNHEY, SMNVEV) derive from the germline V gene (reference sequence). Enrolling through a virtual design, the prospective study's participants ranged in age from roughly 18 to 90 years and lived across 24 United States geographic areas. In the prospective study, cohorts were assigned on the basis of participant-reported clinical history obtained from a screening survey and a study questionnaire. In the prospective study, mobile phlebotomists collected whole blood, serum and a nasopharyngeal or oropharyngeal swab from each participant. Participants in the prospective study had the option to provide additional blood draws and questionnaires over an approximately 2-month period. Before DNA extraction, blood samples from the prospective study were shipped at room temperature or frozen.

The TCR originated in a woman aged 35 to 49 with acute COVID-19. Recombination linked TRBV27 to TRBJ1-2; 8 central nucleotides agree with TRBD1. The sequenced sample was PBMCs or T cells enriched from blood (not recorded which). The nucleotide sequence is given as TGTGCCAGCAGTTACGGACAGGGTCGATATGGCTACACCTTC. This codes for CASSYGQGRYGYTF.